A selection of T cell receptor beta chains follows, all from one sample in a study of blood T cell repertoires in COVID-19. TCRdb's table, derived via immunoSEQ multiplex PCR, lists solely in-frame clones and lacks some. The sample has 350,000 or so clones, approximately 90% seen once. The sequenced sample was peripheral blood. The receptor set was obtained from a woman aged 60 to 75 with COVID-19, enrolled during active disease. The CDR3 runs from the conserved cysteine through the conserved F or W. Each record gives: V gene, J gene, D gene, clone size, CDR3 DNA, CDR3 protein. A D gene is named only where the DNA matches it firmly. Some rows have no size entry. The others give once, few or many, or a class for an expanded clone.

TRBV5-1	TRBJ2-1	-	-	TGCGCCAGCAGCTTGGCCCAACCATCGGAGTACAATGAGCAGTTCTTC	CASSLAQPSEYNEQFF
TRBV6-2/TRBV6-3	TRBJ1-3	-	few	TGTGCCAGCAGTTACTCTCGGGAAACAGCCATATATTTT	CASSYSRETAIYF
TRBV6-6	TRBJ1-1	-	-	TGTGCCAGCAGTTACGCTCGGACTGAAGCTTTCTTT	CASSYARTEAFF
TRBV9	TRBJ1-1	-	-	TGTGCCAGCACTACCGGAGGGTTGGGCACTGAAGCTTTCTTT	CASTTGGLGTEAFF
TRBV19	TRBJ1-2	TRBD1	-	TGTGCCAGTAGTATGGCGGACAGGGCCTATGGCTACACCTTC	CASSMADRAYGYTF
TRBV21-1	TRBJ1-5	-	-	TGTGTTAGGCGACAGGCGCCACCAAATCAGCCCCAGCATTTT	CVRRQAPPNQPQHF
TRBV25-1	TRBJ2-7	-	-	TGTGCCAGCTCCCTAACCTACGAGCAGTACTTC	CASSLTYEQYF
TRBV5-1	TRBJ1-4	TRBD1	once	TGCGCCAGCAGCCCACGGGACAGGGCCTCGTTGGGAGGGGAAAAACTGTTTTTT	CASSPRDRASLGGEKLFF
TRBV5-5	TRBJ2-5	-	once	TGTGCCAGCAGCTTCGGGGGACTAGAGACCCAGTACTTC	CASSFGGLETQYF
TRBV7-3	TRBJ2-2	-	once	TGTGCCAGCAGCTCCCGAGTGGGGCAGACGAACACCGGGGAGCTGTTTTTT	CASSSRVGQTNTGELFF
TRBV28	TRBJ2-5	TRBD2	-	TGTGCCAGCAGCTTAGGTTCGGCGGGGGGGCAGGAGACCCAGTACTTC	CASSLGSAGGQETQYF
TRBV6-5	TRBJ2-5	TRBD2	-	TGTGCAAGCCGGGTAGCGGGGTCGGAGACCCAGTACTTC	CASRVAGSETQYF
TRBV19	TRBJ1-5	TRBD1	-	TGTGCCAGTAGTATAGCACAGGGGGCCGGCAATCAGCCCCAGCATTTT	CASSIAQGAGNQPQHF
TRBV15	TRBJ2-5	-	-	TGTGCCACCAGCAAGCAGGGTCGGGAGACCCAGTACTTC	CATSKQGRETQYF
TRBV7-6	TRBJ1-5	TRBD1	-	TGTGCCAGCAGCTTACGGCAGGGGGGGCCCCAGCATTTT	CASSLRQGGPQHF
TRBV21-1	TRBJ1-1	-	-	TGTGCCAGCAGCATATCCGGACAGACAATGAACACTGAAGCTTTCTTT	CASSISGQTMNTEAFF
TRBV7-6	TRBJ1-6	-	few	TGTGCCAGCAGCTTAGTCGCAGGCGCCTCCTATAATTCACCCCTCCACTTT	CASSLVAGASYNSPLHF
TRBV28	TRBJ1-5	-	-	TGTGCCACTGAGGGTGGCAATCAGCCCCAGCATTTT	CATEGGNQPQHF
TRBV6-6	TRBJ1-3	-	-	TGTGCCAGCAGTTACATGGGGCGAGCGGGAAACACCATATATTTT	CASSYMGRAGNTIYF
TRBV7-6	TRBJ1-1	TRBD1	-	TGTGCCAGCAGCTCGATAATCGGACAGGGAGGTGGTGAAGCTTTCTTT	CASSSIIGQGGGEAFF